This T cell receptor beta chain stems from a study of cytomegalovirus exposure and HLA in healthy donors. It was with 60 Vbeta and 13 Jbeta primers that the PCR ran. Repertoires were generated with immunoSEQ multiplex PCR, while TCRdb's copy carries only in-frame clones and drops some. The data contain roughly 120,000 clones, approximately 83% of them singletons. This clone has just a few counts. Its matching antigen is unknown. Whole-study findings and limits: Other equally common chains were less clonally expanded than HLA-associated TCR beta chains, a later analysis showed.

Healthy bone marrow donors made up the donors. The specimen was PBMCs. The clonotype was recovered from a man aged 35 to 55 in good health and CMV-seronegative.

The CDR3 protein is CAIRESGTANEKLFF. The CDR3 coding sequence is TGTGCCATCAGAGAATCCGGGACAGCTAATGAAAAACTGTTTTTT. This sequence joins TRBV10-3 and TRBJ1-4; 7 bases are shared with TRBD1. Germline V lookup: CDR1 ENHRY, CDR2 SYGVKD. J lost 3 bases, V lost 6 bases, and 7 bases had no gene match. The CDR3 spans 15 residues.